The clone carrying this T cell receptor beta chain has at least ten counts. Its antigen is unidentified. These data are taken from a study of regulatory T cells in long-lasting Graves disease. Study outcomes and limitations: Those with persistent disease had in common more public clonotypes (2,741) than new patients (approximately 1,000).

V was pared by 3 bases and J by 0 bases, with 14 bases between. The CDR3 runs to 16 residues. Arm-PCR of CDR3 regions with iRepertoire HTBI primers generated TCR beta libraries. TCRdb re-analysed the multiplex PCR reads in MiXCR, keeping a single row per CDR3 protein. The data show some 560,000 distinct CDR3 sequences, about 16% seen once. Stated time point: newly diagnosed GD, antithyroid drugs for less than 3 months. Making the TCR library involved RNA that had been extracted from PBMCs. The data were also submitted as part of a second study, on T cells in Graves' hyperthyroidism and ophthalmopathy. As that report states: HTBI primers were the set used in a first-round RT-PCR of the TCR CDR3. From stable hyperthyroidism, ophthalmopathy was set apart by a 13 V-J model.

The sequence was collected from a woman aged 40 to 65 with Graves disease. The source was peripheral blood mononuclear cells (PBMCs), collected at new diagnosis, from a patient treated with antithyroid drugs. The rearrangement joins TRBV12-3 or TRBV12-4 to TRBJ1-1; no clear D gene. The CDR3 spells CASSFGRQGVNTEAFF. Written as DNA, the CDR3 is TGTGCCAGCAGTTTTGGGAGGCAAGGAGTGAACACTGAAGCTTTCTTT.